The 20 T cell receptor beta chains presented below share a single source sample, sequenced in a study of blood T cell repertoires in COVID-19. TCRdb's table, derived via immunoSEQ multiplex PCR, lists solely in-frame clones and lacks some. This sample has 250,000 to 350,000 clones, with 89% found just once. Input material: PBMCs or T cells enriched from blood (not recorded which). The source of these receptors is a woman between 45 and 65 years old who had been exposed to COVID-19.

The table lists this clone with a few counts. DNA for the CDR3: TGTGCCAGCAGGACTTCGGGGGGAGGCGAAAAACTGTTTTTT. Translation: CASRTSGGGEKLFF. This chain links TRBV6-5 with TRBJ1-4; tentative D call: TRBD1 (5 bases). CDR1 is MNHEY and CDR2 is SVGAGI in the germline V gene. V lost 6 bases and J 8 bases, leaving 16 bases between the germline ends. The CDR3 runs 14 residues.

The CDR3 spells CASSAGTDNTGELFF. The DNA for the CDR3 is TGTGCCAGTAGTGCCGGGACAGATAACACCGGGGAGCTGTTTTTT. This chain uses TRBV19 with TRBJ2-2; 7 nucleotides match TRBD1. Unmatched junction bases numbered 5, after V lost 5 bases and J lost 2 bases. The CDR3 runs 15 residues. Germline values: CDR1 LNHDA, CDR2 SQIVND (reference sequence).

The chain is built from TRBV4-1 and TRBJ1-6; D unresolved. The CDR3 contains 16 residues. V was cut by 0 bases and J by 8 bases, with 14 bases left in between. In germline, CDR1 is MGHRA, CDR2 YSYEKL. CDR3 in amino acids: CASSQDRRVGYSPLHF. The CDR3, as DNA: TGCGCCAGCAGCCAAGATCGGAGGGTTGGCTATTCACCCCTCCACTTT.

V is TRBV5-1 and J is TRBJ1-1, with D unresolved. V shed 4 bases and J shed 1 base, with 14 bases lying between them. The length of the CDR3 is 15 residues. Germline CDR1 is SGHRS and CDR2 is YFSETQ. Here the CDR3 reads CASSNAIRSNTEAFF. DNA for the CDR3: TGCGCCAGCAGCAACGCGATCCGATCGAACACTGAAGCTTTCTTT.

This rearrangement joins TRBV2 to TRBJ1-1, with TRBD1 identical over 7 bases. CDR3 length: 19 residues. The V gene's germline CDR1 is SNHLY and CDR2 FYNNEI. The ends lost 5 bases at V and 0 bases at J; junction bases unmatched: 18. The CDR3 DNA sequence: TGTGCCAGCAGTATAGACCCCGACAGGGACGACGACATGAACACTGAAGCTTTCTTT. The encoded protein is CASSIDPDRDDDMNTEAFF.

The chain links TRBV28 to TRBJ1-5; weak D call: TRBD1 (6 bases). The CDR3 loop spans 14 amino acids. Germline V gene sequence: CDR1 MDHEN, CDR2 SYDVKM. V gave up 8 bases and J gave up 0 bases, with 11 bases separating them. DNA for the CDR3: TGTGCCAGCCGGACAGCCGATAGCAATCAGCCCCAGCATTTT. Translated, it gives CASRTADSNQPQHF.

V and J are TRBV30 and TRBJ2-2; tentatively, D is TRBD1 or TRBD2 (7 bases each). The CDR3 consists of 15 residues. Trimming stripped 8 bases from V and 4 bases from J, with 20 bases between. Germline assignment: CDR1 GTSNPN and CDR2 SVGIG (reference sequence). CDR3 DNA: TGTGCCGGGGGGGGTACAGGGGCTCCCACCGGGGAGCTGTTTTTT. It is translated as CAGGGTGAPTGELFF.

The chain combines TRBV24-1 with TRBJ2-1, with 7 bases that match TRBD2. V shed 12 bases, J shed 0 bases, and the junction held 13 bases outside the gene matches. Looked up from germline, CDR1 is KGHDR and CDR2 is SFDVKD. CDR3 length: 16 residues. The CDR3 here is CAVSRTGGSSYNEQFF. The CDR3 bases are TGTGCCGTAAGTCGAACCGGGGGGAGCTCCTACAATGAGCAGTTCTTC.

The chain employs TRBV15 and TRBJ2-5; D ambiguous. Trimming removed 1 base from V and 5 bases from J, with 11 bases in between. Germline CDR1 reads LNHNV; CDR2 reads YYDKDF (reference sequence). The CDR3 has 14 amino acids. CDR3 sequence (DNA): TGTGCCACCAGCAGAGTACGGTCGGAGGAGACCCAGTACTTC. Encoded protein: CATSRVRSEETQYF.

V gene TRBV3-1 (or the pseudogene TRBV3-2) combines with J gene TRBJ1-6, with D unresolved. CDR1 and CDR2 from the germline V gene are LGHDT and YNNKEL (reference sequence). The CDR3 runs to 12 residues. Between the trimmed V and J ends, which lost 2 bases and 10 bases, there was a span of 6 bases. CDR3: CASSQFPSPLHF. The CDR3, as DNA: TGTGCCAGCAGCCAATTTCCATCACCCCTCCACTTT.

This clone was found once. CDR3 sequence: CASRPMGPLDSYEQYF. The CDR3 nucleotides read TGTGCCAGCAGGCCCATGGGGCCCCTTGACTCCTACGAGCAGTACTTC. This rearrangement joins TRBV27 to TRBJ2-7; possible D gene TRBD1, 5 bases. The CDR3 runs to 16 residues. V was clipped by 6 bases and J by 0 bases, with 18 bases between them. Germline V lookup: CDR1 MNHEY, CDR2 SMNVEV (reference sequence).

V gene TRBV19 combines with J gene TRBJ1-1; D possibly corresponds to TRBD1 (6 bases). The length of the CDR3 is 14 residues. Trimming took off 4 bases at V and 6 bases at J, with 15 bases between the two ends. CDR1 is LNHDA and CDR2 is SQIVND in the germline V gene (reference sequence). The CDR3 DNA reads TGTGCCAGTAGTACAGGGGTGCTAAAGCCTGAAGCTTTCTTT. Translated: CASSTGVLKPEAFF.

The chain recombines TRBV3-1 (or the pseudogene TRBV3-2) with TRBJ1-1; maybe TRBD1 (6 bases). Germline V gene sequence: CDR1 LGHDT, CDR2 YNNKEL (reference sequence). V was clipped by 4 bases and J by 3 bases, with 15 bases between them. The CDR3 contains 15 residues. Here the CDR3 reads CASSRLGGVDTEAFF. The CDR3 nucleotides read TGTGCCAGCAGCCGACTAGGGGGGGTGGACACTGAAGCTTTCTTT.

The V call is TRBV18, the J call TRBJ2-7; the D gene is possibly TRBD2 (5 bases). V was shortened by 6 bases and J by 1 base, with 13 bases between the two germline ends. The germline CDR1 and CDR2 sequences are KGHSH and LQKENI. This CDR3 comprises 14 residues. The CDR3 spells CASSRADGSYEQYF. The DNA of the CDR3 is TGTGCCAGCTCTCGAGCGGACGGGTCCTACGAGCAGTACTTC.

The chain couples TRBV28 to TRBJ1-5; TRBD1 agrees at 7 bases. The V gene end was trimmed by 6 bases and the J gene end by 2 bases; junction bases not matched to a gene: 7. Germline V CDR1 and CDR2: MDHEN, SYDVKM. The CDR3 has 15 amino acids. The CDR3: CASSPDREGNQPQHF. The CDR3 DNA is TGTGCCAGCAGCCCAGACAGGGAGGGCAATCAGCCCCAGCATTTT. The full variable domain, rest sourced from reference TRBV28 and TRBJ1-5, is DVKVTQSSRYLVKRTGEKVFLECVQDMDHENMFWYRQDPGLGLRLIYFSYDVKMKEKGDIPEGYSVSREKKERFSLILESASTNQTSMYLCASSPDREGNQPQHFGDGTRLSIL.

The gene calls are TRBV7-9 and TRBJ2-7, with 7 bases fitting TRBD1. Per the germline V gene, CDR1 is SEHNR and CDR2 is FQNEAQ (reference sequence). The CDR3 is 14 residues long. V was clipped by 3 bases and J by 2 bases; unmatched bases: 4. The CDR3 nucleotides read TGTGCCAGCAGCTTTAGGGACAGAGCCTACGAGCAGTACTTC. The encoded protein is CASSFRDRAYEQYF.

Regarding this clone: Other DNA sequences in this specimen translate into the identical CDR3. The V and J genes are TRBV19 and TRBJ1-6; TRBD1 matches 7 bases. V was pared by 3 bases and J by 4 bases, with 3 bases of the junction left unmatched. Per the germline V gene, CDR1 is LNHDA and CDR2 is SQIVND (reference sequence). The CDR3 is 15 amino acids. CDR3 residues: CASSIGTVYNSPLHF. The CDR3 DNA reads TGTGCCAGTAGTATTGGGACAGTTTATAATTCACCCCTCCACTTT.

The chain is built from TRBV6-4 and TRBJ1-6, with no clear D. The CDR3 runs to 14 residues. V lost 3 bases, J lost 7 bases, and 10 bases lay in between. The germline V gene has CDR1 MRHNA and CDR2 SNTAGT. The CDR3 reads CASSEQAGNSPLHF. CDR3 nucleotide sequence: TGTGCCAGCAGTGAGCAGGCGGGCAATTCACCCCTCCACTTT.

This rearrangement joins TRBV5-4 to TRBJ2-7; possible D gene TRBD2, 6 bases. The CDR3 is 16 residues long. Deletions cut 0 bases from V and 3 bases from J, with 16 bases between. Germline CDR1 SGHNT, CDR2 YYREEE (reference sequence). Here the CDR3 reads CASSLAGSGTDYEQYF. In DNA form, the CDR3 reads TGTGCCAGCAGCTTGGCCGGATCCGGGACTGACTACGAGCAGTACTTC.

Here the CDR3 DNA reads TGTGCCTGGAGGATTATGCGGGGAGGCTTTCGGGGCTACGAGCAGTACTTC. This gives the protein CAWRIMRGGFRGYEQYF. This chain uses TRBV30 with TRBJ2-7; the D gene is possibly TRBD2 (6 bases). This CDR3 region has 17 residues. V was clipped by 3 bases and J by 3 bases, with 24 bases between them. From germline, CDR1 is GTSNPN and CDR2 SVGIG (reference sequence).